This T cell receptor (beta chain) stems from a study of blood T cell repertoires in COVID-19. Method: immunoSEQ multiplex PCR; TCRdb's copy keeps in-frame clones and lacks some. The table lists about 200,000 clones, approximately 85% of them singletons, with roughly 5% in the top ten. The germline V gene has CDR1 SGHTA and CDR2 FQGNSA. V gave up 5 bases and J gave up 4 bases, with 20 bases separating them. The CDR3 is made up of 16 amino acids. The sequenced sample was peripheral blood. The chain has TRBV7-2 and TRBJ2-5; D is perhaps TRBD2 (5 bases). The receptor was isolated from a woman of 80 years or more with acute or convalescent COVID-19. In DNA, the CDR3 is TGTGCCAGCAGCCCCGTTTACGGGGTAGGAGGAGAGACCCAGTACTTC. It is translated as CASSPVYGVGGETQYF.